The 23 T cell receptor beta chains listed next were all sequenced from one sample in a study of T cell responses to AZD1222 COVID-19 vaccine. TCRdb's copy holds only in-frame clones and misses some; the assay was immunoSEQ multiplex PCR. The sample holds about 140,000 clones, 92% seen once. Sequences were derived from peripheral blood, sampled on day 0 of AZD1222 vaccination. The source of these receptors is an adult in good health.

The chain links TRBV30 to TRBJ1-4; the D gene is possibly TRBD1 (6 bases). CDR1 is GTSNPN, CDR2 SVGIG, per germline (reference sequence). This CDR3 is 18 amino acids long. V shed 2 bases and J shed 0 bases, with 19 bases lying between them. DNA of the CDR3: TGTGCCTGGAGTCTCTCCCGGGACACACCACCAACTAATGAAAAACTGTTTTTT. It is translated as CAWSLSRDTPPTNEKLFF.

The chain combines TRBV6-5 with TRBJ2-7; a possible D gene is TRBD1 (6 bases). Germline V gene lookup returns CDR1 MNHEY and CDR2 SVGAGI. The CDR3 is made up of 14 amino acids. With 5 bases removed from V and 5 bases from J, the gap between germline ends came to 16 bases. CDR3 DNA: TGTGCCAGCAGTCGTGCCGGGACAACAGACGAGCAGTACTTC. Its protein is CASSRAGTTDEQYF.

The chain recombines TRBV5-4 with TRBJ2-7; D not resolved. The length of the CDR3 is 13 residues. The germline gives CDR1 SGHNT, CDR2 YYREEE (reference sequence). The V and J ends lost 0 bases and 11 bases respectively, with 15 bases between them. CDR3 sequence reads: CASSLAASPPKYF. The CDR3 DNA reads as TGTGCCAGCAGCTTGGCCGCATCACCCCCGAAGTACTTC.

CDR3 sequence (DNA): TGTGCCAGCAGCTCTAAGGTGGGCACTGAAGCTTTCTTT. It codes for CASSSKVGTEAFF. J is TRBJ1-1 and V is TRBV7-6; D call uncertain. V shed 4 bases and J shed 4 bases, with 10 bases lying between them. The CDR3 consists of 13 residues. Germline loops: CDR1 SGHVS, CDR2 FNYEAQ.

The chain recombines TRBV28 with TRBJ1-6; D call uncertain. This CDR3 has 13 amino acids. Trimming removed 8 bases from V and 5 bases from J, with 10 bases in between. The V gene's germline CDR1 is MDHEN and CDR2 SYDVKM. CDR3 in DNA: TGTGCCAGCCTCGGGAGGGATAATTCACCCCTCCACTTT. As protein: CASLGRDNSPLHF.

The chain combines TRBV5-1 with TRBJ1-1; the D is unclear. CDR1 is SGHRS and CDR2 is YFSETQ in the germline V gene. Deletions cut 0 bases from V and 4 bases from J, with 10 bases between. This CDR3 comprises 14 residues. The CDR3 nucleotides read TGCGCCAGCAGCTTGGGAAGTCCTTCCACTGAAGCTTTCTTT. It is translated as CASSLGSPSTEAFF.

This chain connects TRBV2 to TRBJ2-3, with D maybe TRBD1 (6 bases). The CDR3 spans 14 residues. Germline V CDR1 and CDR2: SNHLY, FYNNEI. Trimming took 6 bases from V and 3 from J, leaving 13 bases between them. The CDR3 sequence is CASSATRGTDTQYF. Written as DNA, the CDR3 is TGTGCCAGCAGCGCTACTAGGGGGACAGATACGCAGTATTTT.

V is TRBV5-4 and J is TRBJ1-2; 7 bases are shared with TRBD1. The CDR3 is 15 residues long. V gave up 2 bases and J gave up 0 bases; unmatched junction bases: 4. Germline-derived CDR1 and CDR2 are SGHNT and YYREEE (reference sequence). The CDR3, as DNA: TGTGCCAGCAGCTTCGCCGACAGGGCTAACTATGGCTACACCTTC. It encodes CASSFADRANYGYTF. The full variable domain, rest sourced from reference TRBV5-4 and TRBJ1-2, is ETGVTQSPTHLIKTRGQQVTLRCSSQSGHNTVSWYQQALGQGPQFIFQYYREEENGRGNFPPRFSGLQFPNYSSELNVNALELDDSALYLCASSFADRANYGYTFGSGTRLTVV.

This chain joins TRBV28 and TRBJ1-1; no reliable D call. The V gene lost 5 bases and the J gene lost 1 base, with 8 bases spanning the gap. CDR1 and CDR2 (germline): MDHEN, SYDVKM. This CDR3 contains 13 residues. CDR3: CASSHPGNTEAFF. CDR3 nucleotide sequence: TGTGCCAGCAGTCACCCAGGGAACACTGAAGCTTTCTTT.

The V gene is TRBV19, the J gene TRBJ2-5; D is unclear. Between the trimmed V and J ends, which lost 0 bases and 3 bases, there was a span of 5 bases. Germline V gives CDR1 LNHDA, CDR2 SQIVND (reference sequence). CDR3 length: 13 residues. The DNA for the CDR3 is TGTGCCAGTAGTATAGAGTTTAAAGAGACCCAGTACTTC. It encodes CASSIEFKETQYF.

This clone occurred once. The chain is built from TRBV30 and TRBJ2-1; the match to TRBD2 covers 11 bases. Germline lookup yields CDR1 GTSNPN and CDR2 SVGIG (reference sequence). CDR3 length: 14 residues. J was trimmed by 8 bases and V by 0 bases; bases with no gene match: 3. The CDR3 DNA reads TGTGCCTGGAGTGTGACTAGCGGGGTCCATGAGCAGTTCTTC. Translation: CAWSVTSGVHEQFF.

The chain uses TRBV28 and TRBJ1-2, with 7 bases that match TRBD1. V trimming: 3 bases; J trimming: 7 bases; junction bases outside the gene matches: 5. The length of the CDR3 is 13 residues. The germline V gene has CDR1 MDHEN and CDR2 SYDVKM. The chain's CDR3 is CASSLKGAGGYTF. The CDR3 nucleotides are TGTGCCAGCAGTTTGAAGGGGGCGGGTGGCTACACCTTC.

This rearrangement joins TRBV27 to TRBJ1-6; 8 bases map to TRBD1. Trimming removed 5 bases from V and 10 bases from J; junction bases left unmatched: 7. CDR3 size: 14 residues. The germline gives CDR1 MNHEY, CDR2 SMNVEV (reference sequence). The DNA for the CDR3 is TGTGCCAGCAGTACAGGGGGGGTACGGTCACCCCTCCACTTT. It translates to CASSTGGVRSPLHF.

This chain joins TRBV5-6 and TRBJ2-7; TRBD1 agrees at 8 bases. The CDR3 has 17 residues. The J segment lost 2 bases and the V segment lost 1 base, leaving 11 bases of the junction unmatched. The germline V gene encodes CDR1 SGHDT and CDR2 YYEEEE. The CDR3 loop is CASSLLQGAAGAYEQYF. The DNA of the CDR3 is TGTGCCAGCAGCTTGCTCCAGGGGGCGGCAGGAGCCTACGAGCAGTACTTC.

The chain links TRBV5-1 to TRBJ2-1, with no clear D. The CDR3 runs 13 residues. V lost 0 bases, J lost 9 bases, and 10 bases lay in between. Germline-derived CDR1 and CDR2 are SGHRS and YFSETQ. For the CDR3, the DNA is TGCGCCAGCAGCTTGGCCGGTCTTAGTGAGCAGTTCTTC. Protein sequence: CASSLAGLSEQFF.

The chain links TRBV7-2 to TRBJ2-5; 9 nucleotides line up with TRBD2. After removal of 0 bases from V and 4 bases from J, the junction contained 6 bases not matched to a gene. CDR3 length equals 16 residues. Germline V gene sequence: CDR1 SGHTA, CDR2 FQGNSA. The CDR3 nucleotides read TGTGCCAGCAGCTTAGCTAGCGGGAGTGAGGGAGAGACCCAGTACTTC. This codes for CASSLASGSEGETQYF.

V usage is TRBV5-1 and J usage is TRBJ1-5; the match to TRBD1 covers 8 bases. The germline V gene has CDR1 SGHRS and CDR2 YFSETQ. J lost 5 bases, V lost 4 bases, and 8 bases had no gene match. This CDR3 is built from 15 residues. The CDR3 DNA is TGCGCCAGCAGCCCAACCGGACAGGGCCATCAGCCCCAGCATTTT. Translated, it gives CASSPTGQGHQPQHF.

This clone appeared a few times. This chain uses TRBV5-1 with TRBJ1-6; no definite D call. Germline CDR1 reads SGHRS; CDR2 reads YFSETQ. The CDR3 is 16 residues long. V lost 0 bases to trimming and J lost 8 bases, with 15 bases between them. CDR3 in amino acids: CASSLAGASGDSPLHF. CDR3 coding DNA: TGCGCCAGCAGCTTGGCGGGTGCTTCCGGGGATTCACCCCTCCACTTT.

This clone was observed once. The J gene is TRBJ2-5, the V gene TRBV10-3, with 8 bases that match TRBD1. J lost 5 bases, V lost 10 bases, and 9 bases had no gene match. The CDR3 is 13 residues long. CDR1 and CDR2 from the germline V gene are ENHRY and SYGVKD. The chain's CDR3 is CATRDRGRETQYF. For the CDR3, the DNA is TGTGCCACCAGAGACAGGGGCCGGGAGACCCAGTACTTC.

The gene calls are TRBV10-3 and TRBJ1-1; D is unresolved. The CDR3 length is 11 residues. Trimming stripped 3 bases from V and 2 bases from J, with 1 base between. The germline CDR1 and CDR2 sequences are ENHRY and SYGVKD. The CDR3 loop is CAISENTEAFF. CDR3 bases: TGTGCCATCAGTGAAAACACTGAAGCTTTCTTT.

The chain is built from TRBV7-2 and TRBJ1-1; 7 positions match TRBD1. The CDR3 sequence is 14 residues long. Trimming at V came to 6 bases and at J to 4 bases, leaving 8 bases not matched to a gene. The V gene's germline CDR1 is SGHTA and CDR2 FQGNSA. The CDR3 DNA is TGTGCCAGCAGTTCCGACAGGGCAGGCACTGAAGCTTTCTTT. This encodes CASSSDRAGTEAFF.

The chain uses TRBV27 and TRBJ1-5; unclear D gene. There are 17 residues in the CDR3. The V and J ends lost 7 bases and 7 bases respectively, with 26 bases between them. The V gene's germline CDR1 is MNHEY and CDR2 SMNVEV (reference sequence). The CDR3 nucleotides are TGTGCCAGCACCTCAAACCACCCGAGGGAGGATTGGCAGCCCCAGCATTTT. It yields the protein CASTSNHPREDWQPQHF.

The chain is built from TRBV29-1 and TRBJ1-2; tentative D call: TRBD1 (6 bases). The CDR3 runs 12 residues. Between the trimmed V and J ends, which lost 6 bases and 2 bases, there was a span of 10 bases. The germline CDR1 and CDR2 sequences are SQVTM and ANQGSEA. This chain's CDR3 is CSVADSNYGYTF. The CDR3 DNA is TGCAGCGTCGCGGACAGCAACTATGGCTACACCTTC.